This TCR beta chain was recorded in a study of radiation and T cells in renal cell carcinoma. Per germline, CDR1 MGHRA and CDR2 YSYEKL. The CDR3 totals 14 residues. Between the trimmed V and J ends, which lost 3 bases and 6 bases, there was a span of 12 bases. Stated time point: blood 2 weeks post-SBRT. Stated treatment: 15 Gy SBRT to primary tumor, nephrectomy 4 weeks later. A word on this clone: Antigen specificity is unknown.

Using immunoSEQ multiplex PCR, the repertoire was profiled, and TCRdb retains in-frame clones only, with some absent. Among around 130,000 clones, 80% to 90% were seen once, and the ten largest hold under 2.5%. Overall study findings and caveats: In blood, top tumor clones expanded by 2 weeks, shrinking by 4.

The sequences come from blood, collected from a patient whose treatment included radiotherapy and nephrectomy. The receptor was isolated from a woman aged 60-75 years with renal cell carcinoma. The chain carries TRBV4-1 and TRBJ2-1; D remains unclear. The CDR3 DNA is TGCGCCAGCAGCCATTCGATCGACCCCAATGAGCAGTTCTTC. This gives the protein CASSHSIDPNEQFF.